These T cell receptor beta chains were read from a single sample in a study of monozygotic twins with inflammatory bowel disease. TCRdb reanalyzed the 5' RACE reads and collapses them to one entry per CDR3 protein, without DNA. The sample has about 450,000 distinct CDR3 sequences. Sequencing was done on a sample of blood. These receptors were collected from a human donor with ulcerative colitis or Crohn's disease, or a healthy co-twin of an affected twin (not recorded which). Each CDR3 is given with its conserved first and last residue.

cdr3_aa: CASGRGTDTQYF
v_call: TRBV12-5
j_call: TRBJ2-3

cdr3_aa: CASSLGGPNEKLFF
v_call: TRBV12-3/TRBV12-4
j_call: TRBJ1-4

cdr3_aa: CASSLVVLATDTQYF
v_call: TRBV5-1
j_call: TRBJ2-3

cdr3_aa: CSARYPFRDTPNTGELFF
v_call: TRBV20-1
j_call: TRBJ2-2

cdr3_aa: CASSPDKRGDARTQYF
v_call: TRBV6-2/TRBV6-3
j_call: TRBJ2-3

cdr3_aa: CASSGMGTDTQYF
v_call: TRBV2
j_call: TRBJ2-3

cdr3_aa: CSVDERGSYNEQFF
v_call: TRBV29-1
j_call: TRBJ2-1

cdr3_aa: CASRDFDTGELFF
v_call: TRBV14
j_call: TRBJ2-2

cdr3_aa: CASNPRGGTEAFF
v_call: TRBV5-6
j_call: TRBJ1-1

cdr3_aa: CASSLWGQGLNQPQHF
v_call: TRBV5-6
j_call: TRBJ1-5

cdr3_aa: CSAREAGGNMNTEAFF
v_call: TRBV20-1
j_call: TRBJ1-1

cdr3_aa: CAWKSGISTGELFF
v_call: TRBV30
j_call: TRBJ2-2

cdr3_aa: CASSQTGATNEKLFF
v_call: TRBV7-9
j_call: TRBJ1-4

cdr3_aa: CASSELFVMDRGNTGELFF
v_call: TRBV2
j_call: TRBJ2-2

cdr3_aa: CSARPPLAGDYNEQFF
v_call: TRBV20-1
j_call: TRBJ2-1

cdr3_aa: CASSLEHLTEAFF
v_call: TRBV5-6
j_call: TRBJ1-1

cdr3_aa: CASSLTAGQPQHF
v_call: TRBV7-3
j_call: TRBJ1-5

cdr3_aa: CATSRDLGGNIQYF
v_call: TRBV15
j_call: TRBJ2-4

cdr3_aa: CATSDQGAAGANVLTF
v_call: TRBV15
j_call: TRBJ2-6

cdr3_aa: CASSPPGGNTGELFF
v_call: TRBV7-9
j_call: TRBJ2-2

cdr3_aa: CASSISGGVSHEQFF
v_call: TRBV7-2
j_call: TRBJ2-1

cdr3_aa: CASSLTLVSSSGANVLTF
v_call: TRBV18
j_call: TRBJ2-6

cdr3_aa: CASSQGRLAGTGELFF
v_call: TRBV4-3
j_call: TRBJ2-2

cdr3_aa: CSARVGDYATNEKLFF
v_call: TRBV20-1
j_call: TRBJ1-4

cdr3_aa: CASSGWSGTSGYEQYF
v_call: TRBV6-1
j_call: TRBJ2-7

cdr3_aa: CASSLGTQEGYTF
v_call: TRBV12-3/TRBV12-4
j_call: TRBJ1-2

cdr3_aa: CASSLAVTGKETQYF
v_call: TRBV7-7
j_call: TRBJ2-5

cdr3_aa: CASSLNWAGGTTKLNEQFF
v_call: TRBV7-6
j_call: TRBJ2-1

cdr3_aa: CASSRSGRAYNEQFF
v_call: TRBV3-1
j_call: TRBJ2-1

cdr3_aa: CATRVGVNQPQHF
v_call: TRBV10-2
j_call: TRBJ1-5

cdr3_aa: CAISATQQKNTGELFF
v_call: TRBV10-3
j_call: TRBJ2-2